Below, 2 T cell receptor beta chains from the same sample are listed, as sequenced in a study of blood T cells in healthy people across ages. For the second PCR, which ran for about 7 to 11 cycles, a sample-barcoded 5' primer and a J-beta primer mix were used. MiXCR, applied by TCRdb to the 5' RACE reads, yields one record per CDR3 protein. The sample holds 650,000 to 1,000,000 distinct CDR3 sequences; 30% to 45% are singletons and the top ten take around 13%. Sample: blood. These receptors originate from a young man in good health.

In this sample, this clonotype turned up many times. V and J are TRBV5-5 and TRBJ2-5; D possibly corresponds to TRBD1 (6 bases). V lost 1 base and J lost 2, with 12 bases in between. Germline V lookup: CDR1 SGHKS, CDR2 YYEKEE (reference sequence). This CDR3 region has 15 residues. CDR3 sequence reads: CASSLTGYRQETQYF. As DNA, the CDR3 is TGTGCCAGCAGCTTGACAGGGTATCGACAAGAGACCCAGTACTTC.

This clonotype was counted many times. The genes are TRBV29-1 and TRBJ2-7; D may be TRBD1 (6 bases). The V and J ends lost 4 bases and 0 bases respectively, with 16 bases between them. This CDR3 is built from 15 residues. Germline values: CDR1 SQVTM, CDR2 ANQGSEA. CDR3 DNA sequence: TGCAGCGTTGGGGTCAGGGGCCCAATCTCCTACGAGCAGTACTTC. Translation gives CSVGVRGPISYEQYF.